This TCR beta chain was observed in a study of T cell responses to AZD1222 COVID-19 vaccine. Study-wide context: Some second doses came at about 4 weeks and others at about 12 weeks; these were pooled. Study-wide results and limits: Donors, mostly white British, included more females; clonal diversity was possibly underestimated. After the peak T cell response, and only then, were repertoires sampled. Spike was spanned by vaccine-associated CD4 TCRs, with dominance at 160-218 and 743-854.

About this clone: The antigen is undetermined.

There are 15 residues in the CDR3. Per the germline V gene, CDR1 is SGHRS and CDR2 is YFSETQ. With V trimmed by 7 bases and J by 2 bases, 12 bases remained unmatched. The method was immunoSEQ multiplex PCR; TCRdb's version includes in-frame clones alone and lacks a portion of them. The sample holds about 100,000 clones; about 85% are singletons and the top ten take about 1.7%. Source: peripheral blood, taken on day 0 of AZD1222 vaccination. This clonotype was sampled from an adult in good health. V is TRBV5-1 and J is TRBJ2-7; 7 positions agree with TRBD1. CDR3 DNA: TGCGCCAGCGGATACCGGGACAGCGATACCTACGAGCAGTACTTC. This sequence encodes CASGYRDSDTYEQYF. The full variable domain, completed using reference TRBV5-1 and TRBJ2-7, is KAGVTQTPRYLIKTRGQQVTLSCSPISGHRSVSWYQQTPGQGLQFLFEYFSETQRNKGNFPGRFSGRQFSNSRSEMNVSTLELGDSALYLCASGYRDSDTYEQYFGPGTRLTVT.